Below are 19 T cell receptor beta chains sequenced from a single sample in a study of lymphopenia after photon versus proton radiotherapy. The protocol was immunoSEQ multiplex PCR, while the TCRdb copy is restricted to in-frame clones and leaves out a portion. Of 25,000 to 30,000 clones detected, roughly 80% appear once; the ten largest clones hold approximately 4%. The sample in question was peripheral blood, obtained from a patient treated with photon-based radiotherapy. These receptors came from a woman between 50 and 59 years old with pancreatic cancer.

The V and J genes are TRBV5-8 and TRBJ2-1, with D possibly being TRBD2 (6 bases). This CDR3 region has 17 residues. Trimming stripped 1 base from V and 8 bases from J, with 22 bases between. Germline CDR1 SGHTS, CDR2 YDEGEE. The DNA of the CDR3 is TGTGCCAGCAGCTTGTTACTTGTGCCTATACAGCGGGATGAGCAGTTCTTC. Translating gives CASSLLLVPIQRDEQFF.

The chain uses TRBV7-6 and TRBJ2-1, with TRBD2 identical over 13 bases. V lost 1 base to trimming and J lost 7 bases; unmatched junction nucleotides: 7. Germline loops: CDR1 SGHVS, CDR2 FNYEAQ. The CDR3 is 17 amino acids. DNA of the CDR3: TGTGCCAGCAGCTTAGGGACTAGCGGGAGTAATTCAAATGAGCAGTTCTTC. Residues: CASSLGTSGSNSNEQFF.

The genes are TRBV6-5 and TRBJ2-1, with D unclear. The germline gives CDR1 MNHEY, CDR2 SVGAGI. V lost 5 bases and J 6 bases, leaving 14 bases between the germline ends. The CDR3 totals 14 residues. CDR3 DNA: TGTGCCAGCAGTGAGCTCCGAGCCAGCAATGAGCAGTTCTTC. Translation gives CASSELRASNEQFF.

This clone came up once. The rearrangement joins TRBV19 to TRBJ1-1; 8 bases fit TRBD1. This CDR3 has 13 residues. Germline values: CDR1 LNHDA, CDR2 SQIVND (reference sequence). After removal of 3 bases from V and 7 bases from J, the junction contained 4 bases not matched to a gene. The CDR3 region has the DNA TGTGCCAGTAGTATGGGGACAGGATTTGAAGCTTTCTTT. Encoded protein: CASSMGTGFEAFF.

CDR3 bases: TGTGCCAGCAGTTCCAAGACAGGGGGCGGGAATTCACCCCTCCACTTT. Its protein is CASSSKTGGGNSPLHF. The chain is built from TRBV6-5 and TRBJ1-6; 10 bases agree with TRBD1. CDR1 and CDR2 (germline): MNHEY, SVGAGI. This CDR3 spans 16 amino acids. The junction had 7 bases not matched to a gene; V was cut back by 4 bases and J by 7 bases.

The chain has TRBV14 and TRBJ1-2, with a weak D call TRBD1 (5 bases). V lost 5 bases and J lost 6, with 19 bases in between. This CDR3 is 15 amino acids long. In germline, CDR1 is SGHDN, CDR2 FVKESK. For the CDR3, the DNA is TGTGCCAGCAGCTCAAGATCTCAGGGATTGGATGGCTACACCTTC. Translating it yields CASSSRSQGLDGYTF. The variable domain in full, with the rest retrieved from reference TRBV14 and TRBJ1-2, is EAGVTQFPSHSVIEKGQTVTLRCDPISGHDNLYWYRRVMGKEIKFLLHFVKESKQDESGMPNNRFLAERTGGTYSTLKVQPAELEDSGVYFCASSSRSQGLDGYTFGSGTRLTVV.

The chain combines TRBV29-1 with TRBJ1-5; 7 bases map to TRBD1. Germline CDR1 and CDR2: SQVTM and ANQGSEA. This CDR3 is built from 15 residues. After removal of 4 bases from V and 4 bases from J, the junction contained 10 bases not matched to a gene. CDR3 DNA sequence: TGCAGCGTTGGAGGAGAGGGACAGTCGAATCAGCCCCAGCATTTT. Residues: CSVGGEGQSNQPQHF.

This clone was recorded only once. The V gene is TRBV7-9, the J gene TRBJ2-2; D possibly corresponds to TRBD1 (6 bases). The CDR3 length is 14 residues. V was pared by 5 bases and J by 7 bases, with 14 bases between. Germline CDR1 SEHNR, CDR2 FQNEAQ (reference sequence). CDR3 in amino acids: CASSRDIRIGELFF. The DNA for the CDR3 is TGTGCCAGCAGCCGGGACATCAGGATCGGGGAGCTGTTTTTT.

The chain's CDR3 is CSVEDPRLNTGELFF. The CDR3, as DNA: TGCAGCGTTGAAGATCCCCGGCTGAACACCGGGGAGCTGTTTTTT. The gene calls are TRBV29-1 and TRBJ2-2; D unclear. Germline assignment: CDR1 SQVTM and CDR2 ANQGSEA. CDR3 length: 15 residues. Between the trimmed V and J ends, which lost 0 bases and 1 base, there was a span of 9 bases.

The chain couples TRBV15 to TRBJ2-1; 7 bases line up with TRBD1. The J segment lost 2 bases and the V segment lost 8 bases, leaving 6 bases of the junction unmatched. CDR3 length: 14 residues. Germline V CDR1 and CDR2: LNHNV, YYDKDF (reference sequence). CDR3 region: CATRAQGAYNEQFF. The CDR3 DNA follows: TGTGCCACCCGGGCTCAGGGGGCCTACAATGAGCAGTTCTTC.

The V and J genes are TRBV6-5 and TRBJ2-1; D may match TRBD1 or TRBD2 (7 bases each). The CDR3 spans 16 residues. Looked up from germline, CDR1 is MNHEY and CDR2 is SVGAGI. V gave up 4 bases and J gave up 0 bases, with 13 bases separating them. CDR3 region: CASSSSGDSSYNEQFF. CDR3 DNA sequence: TGTGCCAGCAGTTCAAGCGGGGACAGCTCCTACAATGAGCAGTTCTTC.

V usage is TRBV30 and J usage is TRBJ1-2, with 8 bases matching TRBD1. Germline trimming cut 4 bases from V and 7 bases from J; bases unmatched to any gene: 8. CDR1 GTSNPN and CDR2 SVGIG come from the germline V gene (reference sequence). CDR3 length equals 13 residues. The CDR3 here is CAWMPAGGRGYTF. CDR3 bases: TGTGCCTGGATGCCCGCAGGGGGCCGTGGCTACACCTTC.

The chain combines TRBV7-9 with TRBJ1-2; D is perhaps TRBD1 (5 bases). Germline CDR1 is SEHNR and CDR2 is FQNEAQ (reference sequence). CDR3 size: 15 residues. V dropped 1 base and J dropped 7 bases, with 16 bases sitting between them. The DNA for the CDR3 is TGTGCCAGCAGCTTAGGAGGGGCTGGGGAGACTGGCTACACCTTC. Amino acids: CASSLGGAGETGYTF.

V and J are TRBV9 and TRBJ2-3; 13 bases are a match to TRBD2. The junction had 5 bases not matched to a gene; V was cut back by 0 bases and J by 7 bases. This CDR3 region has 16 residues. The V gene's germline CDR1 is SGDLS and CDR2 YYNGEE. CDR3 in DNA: TGTGCCAGCAGCGTAGGCACTAGCGGGAGGGGAAATACGCAGTATTTT. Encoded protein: CASSVGTSGRGNTQYF.

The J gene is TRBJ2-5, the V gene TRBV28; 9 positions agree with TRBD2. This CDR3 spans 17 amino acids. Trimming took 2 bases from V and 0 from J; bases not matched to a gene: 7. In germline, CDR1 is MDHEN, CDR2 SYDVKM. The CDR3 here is CASSLNLAGFHQETQYF. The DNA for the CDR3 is TGTGCCAGCAGTTTAAACCTAGCGGGATTTCACCAAGAGACCCAGTACTTC. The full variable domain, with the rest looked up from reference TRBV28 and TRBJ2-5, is DVKVTQSSRYLVKRTGEKVFLECVQDMDHENMFWYRQDPGLGLRLIYFSYDVKMKEKGDIPEGYSVSREKKERFSLILESASTNQTSMYLCASSLNLAGFHQETQYFGPGTRLLVL.

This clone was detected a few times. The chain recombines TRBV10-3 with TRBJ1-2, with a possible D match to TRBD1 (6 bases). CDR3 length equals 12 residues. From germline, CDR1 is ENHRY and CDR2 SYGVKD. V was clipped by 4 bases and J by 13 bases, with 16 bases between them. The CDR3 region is CAISAEQGRGTF. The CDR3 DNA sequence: TGTGCCATCAGTGCCGAACAGGGACGAGGCACCTTC.

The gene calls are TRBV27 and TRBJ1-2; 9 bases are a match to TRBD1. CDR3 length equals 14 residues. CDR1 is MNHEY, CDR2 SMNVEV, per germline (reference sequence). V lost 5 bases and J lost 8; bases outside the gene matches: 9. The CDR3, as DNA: TGTGCCAGCAGTCCTTCTGGGACAGGGTTGGGCTACACCTTC. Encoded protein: CASSPSGTGLGYTF.

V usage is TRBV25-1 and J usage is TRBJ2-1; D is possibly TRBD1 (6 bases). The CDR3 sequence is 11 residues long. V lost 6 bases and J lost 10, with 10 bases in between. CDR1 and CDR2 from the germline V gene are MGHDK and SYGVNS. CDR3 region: CASRLTGEQFF. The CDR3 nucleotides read TGTGCCAGCAGATTAACAGGGGAGCAGTTCTTC. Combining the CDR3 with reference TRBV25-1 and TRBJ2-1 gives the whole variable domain EADIYQTPRYLVIGTGKKITLECSQTMGHDKMYWYQQDPGMELHLIHYSYGVNSTEKGDLSSESTVSRIRTEHFPLTLESARPSHTSQYLCASRLTGEQFFGPGTRLTVL.

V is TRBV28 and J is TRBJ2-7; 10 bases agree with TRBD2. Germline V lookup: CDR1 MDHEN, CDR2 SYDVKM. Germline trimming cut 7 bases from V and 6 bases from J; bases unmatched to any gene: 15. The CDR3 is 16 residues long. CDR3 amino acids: CASTLGGSGRQGEQYF. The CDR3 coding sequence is TGTGCCAGCACCCTGGGGGGTAGCGGGAGGCAGGGCGAGCAGTACTTC.